The source of this TCR beta chain is a study of T cells in Graves' hyperthyroidism and ophthalmopathy. Between the trimmed V and J ends, which lost 5 bases and 0 bases, there was a span of 11 bases. The CDR3 totals 15 residues. Germline assignment: CDR1 SEHNR and CDR2 FQNEAQ (reference sequence). TCR beta CDR3 region amplification was performed from RNA transcripts. First-round RT-PCR of the TCR CDR3 relied on the HTBI primer set. TCRdb analysed the multiplex PCR reads with MiXCR anew, one entry per CDR3 protein. The table shows a few hundred thousand distinct CDR3 sequences, with around 16% occurring only once. There are a few counts of this clonotype. Not enrolled were patients with uncontrolled infection, other autoimmune disease, pregnancy or lactation.

This clonotype was obtained from a woman in her thirties or forties with Graves' ophthalmopathy. The gene calls are TRBV7-9 and TRBJ2-1; D is unresolved. Sequencing input: blood. CDR3 sequence: CASSVTQTSYNEQFF. The CDR3 region has the DNA TGTGCCAGCAGCGTGACACAGACCTCCTACAATGAGCAGTTCTTC.